A single sample is the source of the 27 T cell receptor beta chains below, sequenced in a study of naive and memory T cell subsets. Both TRBC1 and TRBC2 were covered by a beta constant-region primer of two equimolar oligonucleotides. Four rounds of PCR amplified the ligated cDNA using nested alpha and beta constant-region primers plus SP2. Each CDR3 protein gets one entry after TCRdb re-called the UMI-ligation and nested PCR reads with MiXCR. The sample has 130,000 to 150,000 distinct CDR3 sequences, under 25% seen once. These receptors' antigens are unknown. Study results and caveats: Especially in CD8 cells, naive repertoires contained a few larger clonotypes, possibly CD45RA-re-expressing memory cells.

The source material was naive CD4+ T cells from blood. All receptors come from a human donor in good health.

The rearrangement links TRBV5-1 to TRBJ2-6; no clear D gene. This CDR3 comprises 15 residues. V was trimmed by 2 bases and J by 2 bases, leaving 8 bases between them. The germline CDR1 and CDR2 sequences are SGHRS and YFSETQ. The CDR3 reads CASSLGPAGANVLTF. CDR3 bases: TGCGCCAGCAGCTTAGGACCAGCTGGGGCCAACGTCCTGACTTTC.

A single count supports this clonotype. This rearrangement joins TRBV7-6 to TRBJ1-4, with D possibly being TRBD1 (6 bases). Trimming left V 1 base short and J 0 bases short, with 15 bases between. Germline loops: CDR1 SGHVS, CDR2 FNYEAQ. There are 18 residues in the CDR3. For the CDR3, the DNA is TGTGCCAGCAGCTTAGAAGTATGGACAGATACAACTAATGAAAAACTGTTTTTT. This encodes CASSLEVWTDTTNEKLFF.

This clonotype occurred a few times. V is TRBV6-2 or TRBV6-3 and J is TRBJ2-7; the D is unclear. Per the germline V gene, CDR1 is MNHEY and CDR2 is SVGEGT. The CDR3 has 12 amino acids. V was shortened by 10 bases and J by 2 bases, with 12 bases between the two germline ends. This chain's CDR3 is CATGRSPYEQYF. The DNA of the CDR3 is TGTGCCACCGGACGGAGTCCCTACGAGCAGTACTTC.

CDR3 sequence reads: CASSQDRALYGYTF. The CDR3 DNA follows: TGTGCCAGCAGTCAGGACAGGGCCTTATATGGCTACACCTTC. The rearrangement links TRBV6-5 to TRBJ1-2, with 8 bases lining up with TRBD1. J lost 5 bases, V lost 5 bases, and 7 bases had no gene match. The CDR3 spans 14 residues. Germline CDR1 and CDR2: MNHEY and SVGAGI.

This chain links TRBV5-1 with TRBJ2-1; 7 nucleotides match TRBD2. The CDR3 has 16 amino acids. Germline CDR1 SGHRS, CDR2 YFSETQ. V gave up 5 bases and J gave up 6 bases; unmatched junction bases: 14. The CDR3 DNA follows: TGCGCCAGCAGAAACGGCGGGAGAACTTTGGGCAATGAGCAGTTCTTC. It specifies CASRNGGRTLGNEQFF.

This clonotype was observed a handful of times. V and J are TRBV12-5 and TRBJ2-1; tentative D call: TRBD1 (5 bases). Germline V CDR1 and CDR2: LGHNT, FRNRAP. There are 14 residues in the CDR3. With 1 base removed from V and 4 bases from J, the gap between germline ends came to 8 bases. The CDR3 DNA follows: TGTGCTAGTGGTTTGGGGACAAATTACAATGAGCAGTTCTTC. This gives the protein CASGLGTNYNEQFF.

This clonotype has only a few counts. J is TRBJ2-7 and V is TRBV28; unclear D gene. The CDR3 spans 12 residues. CDR1 MDHEN and CDR2 SYDVKM come from the germline V gene. V dropped 4 bases and J dropped 6 bases, with 10 bases sitting between them. CDR3 sequence (DNA): TGTGCCAGCAGTTCACCCCCCCTCGAGCAGTACTTC. Its translation: CASSSPPLEQYF. The entire variable domain, with the rest obtained from reference TRBV28 and TRBJ2-7, is as follows: DVKVTQSSRYLVKRTGEKVFLECVQDMDHENMFWYRQDPGLGLRLIYFSYDVKMKEKGDIPEGYSVSREKKERFSLILESASTNQTSMYLCASSSPPLEQYFGPGTRLTVT.

This clonotype came up many times. This chain uses TRBV20-1 with TRBJ2-7; 7 bases are a match to TRBD1. The CDR3 consists of 13 residues. Germline lookup yields CDR1 DFQATT and CDR2 SNEGSKA (reference sequence). After removal of 6 bases from V and 5 bases from J, the junction contained 10 bases not matched to a gene. The CDR3 is CSAPRQGRHEQYF. CDR3 coding DNA: TGCAGTGCCCCGAGACAGGGTAGGCACGAGCAGTACTTC.

The genes are TRBV11-1 and TRBJ1-4; 7 nucleotides line up with TRBD1. Trimming at V came to 4 bases and at J to 3 bases, leaving 11 bases not matched to a gene. The CDR3 is 17 residues long. CDR1 and CDR2 (germline): SGHAT, FQDESV (reference sequence). CDR3: CASSSAQGSPPNEKLFF. The CDR3 nucleotides read TGTGCCAGCAGCTCAGCACAGGGGTCTCCGCCTAATGAAAAACTGTTTTTT.

This clonotype was seen only a few times. The chain employs TRBV20-1 and TRBJ2-3, with D possibly matching TRBD2 (6 bases). Trimming cost V 0 bases and J 4 bases, with 20 bases left between them. Germline V gene data show CDR1 as DFQATT and CDR2 as SNEGSKA (reference sequence). The CDR3 contains 17 residues. The CDR3 is CSARDGPGLRDPDTQYF. CDR3 sequence (DNA): TGCAGTGCTAGAGACGGACCGGGACTCCGGGACCCAGATACGCAGTATTTT.

The chain joins TRBV5-1 to TRBJ2-7, with D uncertain. V lost 3 bases and J 6 bases, leaving 16 bases between the germline ends. This CDR3 contains 14 residues. Germline CDR1 is SGHRS and CDR2 is YFSETQ. CDR3 in amino acids: CASSSTDLRVEQYF. CDR3 in DNA: TGCGCCAGCAGCTCGACCGATCTACGAGTCGAGCAGTACTTC.

The rearrangement links TRBV6-5 to TRBJ2-7; 10 bases fit TRBD2. The CDR3 is 16 amino acids. Germline V gene lookup returns CDR1 MNHEY and CDR2 SVGAGI. The V and J ends lost 1 base and 0 bases, in that order; junction bases with no gene match: 3. The CDR3 sequence: CASSYLTSGLSYEQYF. CDR3 nucleotide sequence: TGTGCCAGCAGTTACTTGACTAGCGGGCTCTCCTACGAGCAGTACTTC.

Only a few counts were recorded for this clonotype. The chain combines TRBV21-1 with TRBJ2-5; the DNA was not used to check the table's D call, TRBD1. TRBV21-1 is a known pseudogene. The CDR3 length is 17 residues. The CDR3 nucleotides read TGTGCCAGCAGCAAAGGCCGGGCGGGAGAGGGGCAAGAGACCCAGTACTTC. It translates to CASSKGRAGEGQETQYF.

The chain carries TRBV20-1 and TRBJ2-3, with D tentatively TRBD2 (5 bases). V was cut by 4 bases and J by 3 bases, with 11 bases left in between. The germline V gene has CDR1 DFQATT and CDR2 SNEGSKA (reference sequence). The CDR3 is made up of 13 amino acids. The CDR3, as DNA: TGCAGTGCTACGCTCAGGACTACAGATACGCAGTATTTT. The encoded protein is CSATLRTTDTQYF.

This clonotype was detected only a few times. This rearrangement joins TRBV7-9 to TRBJ2-1; 9 positions match TRBD1. Unmatched junction bases numbered 12, after V lost 8 bases and J lost 7 bases. Germline V gives CDR1 SEHNR, CDR2 FQNEAQ (reference sequence). CDR3 length: 15 amino acids. As DNA, the CDR3 is TGTGCCAGCGGCAGGGACAGGGTGTTTTTTAATGAGCAGTTCTTC. Translation: CASGRDRVFFNEQFF.

There are a few counts of this clonotype. CDR3 sequence: CASSRGTYEQYF. The CDR3 DNA is TGTGCCAGCAGTCGCGGGACCTACGAGCAGTACTTC. The chain combines TRBV12-3 or TRBV12-4 with TRBJ2-7, with D perhaps TRBD2 (6 bases). The CDR3 is 12 amino acids. The germline V and J ends were trimmed by 5 bases and 2 bases, with 7 bases remaining between them.

The CDR3 spells CASSLGLAGPYEQYF. CDR3 coding DNA: TGCGCCAGCAGCTTGGGACTAGCGGGACCCTACGAGCAGTACTTC. The rearrangement joins TRBV5-1 to TRBJ2-7, with TRBD2 matching 11 bases. The ends lost 0 bases at V and 2 bases at J; junction bases unmatched: 1. The CDR3 sequence is 15 residues long. Germline CDR1 and CDR2: SGHRS and YFSETQ.

This clonotype was picked up many times. This chain links TRBV28 with TRBJ2-5; no clear D gene. The CDR3 is 14 residues long. Trimming cost V 1 base and J 7 bases, with 13 bases left between them. Germline CDR1 reads MDHEN; CDR2 reads SYDVKM. CDR3 coding DNA: TGTGCCAGCAGTTTATCGGTCGGTGCGAGGACCCAGTACTTC. Translated: CASSLSVGARTQYF.

CDR3 residues: CASSSRETGTGSYEQYF. For the CDR3, the DNA is TGTGCCAGCAGCTCAAGGGAGACCGGGACAGGTTCCTACGAGCAGTACTTC. This rearrangement joins TRBV7-9 to TRBJ2-7; 8 nucleotides match TRBD1. The length of the CDR3 is 17 residues. Germline assignment: CDR1 SEHNR and CDR2 FQNEAQ (reference sequence). The ends lost 4 bases at V and 1 base at J; junction bases unmatched: 12.

The gene calls are TRBV5-1 and TRBJ2-1; D remains unclear. Germline CDR1 and CDR2: SGHRS and YFSETQ. The CDR3 length is 16 residues. The ends were cut back, 0 bases at V and 0 bases at J, with 10 bases in the middle. The CDR3 reads CASSLATFTSYNEQFF. In DNA form, the CDR3 reads TGCGCCAGCAGCTTGGCCACTTTTACCTCCTACAATGAGCAGTTCTTC. The full variable domain, its missing parts supplied by reference TRBV5-1 and TRBJ2-1, is KAGVTQTPRYLIKTRGQQVTLSCSPISGHRSVSWYQQTPGQGLQFLFEYFSETQRNKGNFPGRFSGRQFSNSRSEMNVSTLELGDSALYLCASSLATFTSYNEQFFGPGTRLTVL.

This clonotype was observed a handful of times. The chain carries TRBV6-1 and TRBJ2-2, with D perhaps given as TRBD1 or TRBD2 (5 bases each). Germline CDR1 MNHNS, CDR2 SASEGT. The CDR3 length is 13 residues. The V gene lost 4 bases and the J gene lost 4 bases, with 7 bases spanning the gap. The CDR3 DNA sequence: TGTGCCAGCAGTGGGGACCCCACCGGGGAGCTGTTTTTT. It is translated as CASSGDPTGELFF.

This clonotype came up a few times. V is TRBV29-1 and J is TRBJ1-1, with D possibly TRBD1 on 6 matching bases. With 6 bases removed from V and 7 bases from J, the gap between germline ends came to 21 bases. The CDR3 consists of 14 residues. Germline lookup yields CDR1 SQVTM and CDR2 ANQGSEA. The CDR3 spells CSVNLRFRDNEAFF. Written as DNA, the CDR3 is TGCAGCGTGAACTTAAGGTTTCGGGACAATGAAGCTTTCTTT. Combining the CDR3 with reference TRBV29-1 and TRBJ1-1 gives the whole variable domain SAVISQKPSRDICQRGTSLTIQCQVDSQVTMMFWYRQQPGQSLTLIATANQGSEATYESGFVIDKFPISRPNLTFSTLTVSNMSPEDSSIYLCSVNLRFRDNEAFFGQGTRLTVV.

This clonotype was seen many times. This chain connects TRBV7-2 to TRBJ2-1; D remains ambiguous. V was clipped by 10 bases and J by 1 base, with 5 bases between them. This CDR3 is 11 amino acids long. Germline-derived CDR1 and CDR2 are SGHTA and FQGNSA. CDR3 loop: CATLSYNEQFF. CDR3 coding DNA: TGTGCCACCCTTTCCTACAATGAGCAGTTCTTC.

This clonotype came up a few times. V is TRBV20-1 and J is TRBJ1-1; D perhaps matches TRBD1 (5 bases). CDR1 is DFQATT and CDR2 is SNEGSKA in the germline V gene (reference sequence). Trimming removed 3 bases from V and 3 bases from J, with 17 bases in between. The CDR3 totals 15 residues. The CDR3 DNA is TGCAGTGCTAGGTCGGGGGAGATGAAGGACACTGAAGCTTTCTTT. It is translated as CSARSGEMKDTEAFF.

This clonotype was seen only a few times. The chain is built from TRBV14 and TRBJ2-6; D uncertain. Looked up from germline, CDR1 is SGHDN and CDR2 is FVKESK. V was cut by 3 bases and J by 0 bases, with 6 bases left in between. The CDR3 covers 15 residues. CDR3 region: CASSQASSGANVLTF. The CDR3 bases are TGTGCCAGCAGCCAGGCCAGCTCTGGGGCCAACGTCCTGACTTTC.

This clonotype was observed a handful of times. The V and J genes are TRBV20-1 and TRBJ2-7; D unresolved. The germline V gene has CDR1 DFQATT and CDR2 SNEGSKA (reference sequence). V was pared by 0 bases and J by 1 base, with 13 bases between. The CDR3 is 15 residues long. CDR3 amino acids: CSARDQRVLSYEQYF. The CDR3 nucleotides read TGCAGTGCTAGAGATCAGCGTGTGCTGTCCTACGAGCAGTACTTC.

The chain uses TRBV25-1 and TRBJ2-7; 7 bases match TRBD2. Germline assignment: CDR1 MGHDK and CDR2 SYGVNS. The J segment lost 2 bases and the V segment lost 3 bases, leaving 10 bases of the junction unmatched. The CDR3 runs 16 residues. CDR3 nucleotide sequence: TGTGCCAGCAGTGATTACTCAAGCGGGACTACCTACGAGCAGTACTTC. Residues: CASSDYSSGTTYEQYF.